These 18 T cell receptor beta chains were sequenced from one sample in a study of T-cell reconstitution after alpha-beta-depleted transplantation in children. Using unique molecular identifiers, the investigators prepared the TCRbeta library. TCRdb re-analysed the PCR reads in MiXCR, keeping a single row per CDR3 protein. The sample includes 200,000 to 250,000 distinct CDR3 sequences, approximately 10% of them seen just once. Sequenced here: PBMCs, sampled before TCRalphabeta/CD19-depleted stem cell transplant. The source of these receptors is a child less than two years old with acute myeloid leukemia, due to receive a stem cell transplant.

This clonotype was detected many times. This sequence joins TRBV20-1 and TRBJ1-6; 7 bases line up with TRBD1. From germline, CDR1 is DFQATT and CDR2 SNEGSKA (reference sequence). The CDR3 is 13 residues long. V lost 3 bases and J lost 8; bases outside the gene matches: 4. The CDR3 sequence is CSARVQGDSPLHF. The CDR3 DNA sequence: TGCAGTGCTAGGGTTCAGGGGGATTCACCCCTCCACTTT.

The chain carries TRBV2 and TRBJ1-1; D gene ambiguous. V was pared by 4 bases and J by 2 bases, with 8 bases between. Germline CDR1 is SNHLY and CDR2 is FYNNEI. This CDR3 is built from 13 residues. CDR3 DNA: TGTGCCAGCAGTGGCGATTTCAACACTGAAGCTTTCTTT. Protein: CASSGDFNTEAFF. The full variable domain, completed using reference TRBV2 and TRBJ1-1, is EPEVTQTPSHQVTQMGQEVILRCVPISNHLYFYWYRQILGQKVEFLVSFYNNEISEKSEIFDDQFSVERPDGSNFTLKIRSTKLEDSAMYFCASSGDFNTEAFFGQGTRLTVV.

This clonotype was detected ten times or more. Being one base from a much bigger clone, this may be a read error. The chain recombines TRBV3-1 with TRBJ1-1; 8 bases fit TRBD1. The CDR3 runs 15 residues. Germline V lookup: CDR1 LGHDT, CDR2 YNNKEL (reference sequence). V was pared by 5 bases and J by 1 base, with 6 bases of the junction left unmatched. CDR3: CASSLTGTGNTEAFF. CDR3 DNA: TGTGCCAGCAGCTTAACCGGGACAGGGAACACTGAAGCTTTCTTT.

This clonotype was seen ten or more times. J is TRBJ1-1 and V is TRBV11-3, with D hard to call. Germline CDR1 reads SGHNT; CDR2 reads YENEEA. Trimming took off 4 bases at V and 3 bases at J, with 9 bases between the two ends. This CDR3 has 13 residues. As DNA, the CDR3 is TGTGCCAGCAGCTCACCCCGGTACACTGAAGCTTTCTTT. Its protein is CASSSPRYTEAFF. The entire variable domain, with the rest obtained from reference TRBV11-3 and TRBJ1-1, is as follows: EAGVVQSPRYKIIEKKQPVAFWCNPISGHNTLYWYLQNLGQGPELLIRYENEEAVDDSQLPKDRFSAERLKGVDSTLKIQPAELGDSAVYLCASSSPRYTEAFFGQGTRLTVV.

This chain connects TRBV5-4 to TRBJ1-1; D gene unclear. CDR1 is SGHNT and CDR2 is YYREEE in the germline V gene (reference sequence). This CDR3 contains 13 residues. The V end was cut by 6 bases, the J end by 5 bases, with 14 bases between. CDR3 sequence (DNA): TGTGCCAGCATGGTGGACGTGAGAACTGAAGCTTTCTTT. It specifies CASMVDVRTEAFF.

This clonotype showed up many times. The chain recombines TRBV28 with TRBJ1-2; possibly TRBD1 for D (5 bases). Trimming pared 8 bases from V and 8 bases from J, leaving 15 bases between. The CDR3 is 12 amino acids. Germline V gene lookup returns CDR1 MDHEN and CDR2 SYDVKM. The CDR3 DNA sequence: TGTGCCAGCGGGCCTGCAAGGGGCGGCTACACCTTC. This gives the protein CASGPARGGYTF.

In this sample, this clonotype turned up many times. CDR3 coding DNA: TGTGCCAGCAATGGTGACAGGGGCGGACGGGTTGAGCAGTTCTTC. Its translation: CASNGDRGGRVEQFF. The chain links TRBV28 to TRBJ2-1; 8 nucleotides align to TRBD1. Unmatched junction bases numbered 14, after V lost 7 bases and J lost 9 bases. In germline, CDR1 is MDHEN, CDR2 SYDVKM. The CDR3 length is 15 residues.

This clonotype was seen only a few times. In nucleotides, the CDR3 is TGCAGTGCTGACGAAGGGGGGCGGGAAAACATTCAGTACTTC. Protein sequence: CSADEGGRENIQYF. This chain joins TRBV20-1 and TRBJ2-4; D may be TRBD1 or TRBD2 (6 bases each). V lost 5 bases and J lost 5, with 16 bases in between. Germline loops: CDR1 DFQATT, CDR2 SNEGSKA (reference sequence). The CDR3 contains 14 residues.

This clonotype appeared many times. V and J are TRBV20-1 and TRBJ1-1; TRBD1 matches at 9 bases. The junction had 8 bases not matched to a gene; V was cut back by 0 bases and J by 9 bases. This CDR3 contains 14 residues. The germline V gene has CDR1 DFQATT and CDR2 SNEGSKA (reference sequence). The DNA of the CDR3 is TGCAGTGCTAGAGATGACACAGGGGGCGACCAAGCTTTCTTT. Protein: CSARDDTGGDQAFF.

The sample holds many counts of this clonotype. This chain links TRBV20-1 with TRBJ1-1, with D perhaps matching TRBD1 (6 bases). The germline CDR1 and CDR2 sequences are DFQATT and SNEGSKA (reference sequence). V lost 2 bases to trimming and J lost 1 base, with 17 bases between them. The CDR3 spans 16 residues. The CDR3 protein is CSARWAGQGGNTEAFF. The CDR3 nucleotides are TGCAGTGCTAGATGGGCGGGGCAAGGGGGGAACACTGAAGCTTTCTTT.

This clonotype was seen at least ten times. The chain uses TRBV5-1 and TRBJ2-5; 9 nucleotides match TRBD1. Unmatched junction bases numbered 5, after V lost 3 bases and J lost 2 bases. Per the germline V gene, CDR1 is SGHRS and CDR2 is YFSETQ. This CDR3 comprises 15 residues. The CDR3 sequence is CASSSTGTGQETQYF. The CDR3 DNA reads TGCGCCAGCAGCTCAACTGGGACAGGGCAAGAGACCCAGTACTTC. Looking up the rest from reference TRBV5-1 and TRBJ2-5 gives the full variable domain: KAGVTQTPRYLIKTRGQQVTLSCSPISGHRSVSWYQQTPGQGLQFLFEYFSETQRNKGNFPGRFSGRQFSNSRSEMNVSTLELGDSALYLCASSSTGTGQETQYFGPGTRLLVL.

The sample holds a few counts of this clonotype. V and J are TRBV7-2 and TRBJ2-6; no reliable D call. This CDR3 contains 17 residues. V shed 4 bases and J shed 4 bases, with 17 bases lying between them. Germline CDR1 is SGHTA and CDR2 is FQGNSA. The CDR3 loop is CASSSRLTPDGANVLTF. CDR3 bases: TGTGCCAGCAGCTCTCGCCTGACTCCGGACGGGGCCAACGTCCTGACTTTC.

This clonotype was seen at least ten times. The CDR3 nucleotides are TGTGCCAGCAGCTTAGCCCCCAGCGGGAGAACGTCTTGGACGCAGTATTTT. Its protein product is CASSLAPSGRTSWTQYF. This chain connects TRBV11-1 to TRBJ2-3; TRBD2 aligns across 8 bases. From germline, CDR1 is SGHAT and CDR2 FQDESV (reference sequence). The CDR3 contains 17 residues. The J segment lost 9 bases and the V segment lost 0 bases, leaving 14 bases of the junction unmatched. The full variable domain, in which reference TRBV11-1 and TRBJ2-3 provide the parts outside the CDR3, is EAEVAQSPRYKITEKSQAVAFWCDPISGHATLYWYRQILGQGPELLVQFQDESVVDDSQLPKDRFSAERLKGVDSTLKIQPAELGDSAMYLCASSLAPSGRTSWTQYFGPGTRLTVL.

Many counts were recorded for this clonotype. As DNA, the CDR3 is TGTGCCAGCTCTCCGGGACAGGGACCCTACGAGCAGTACTTC. It translates to CASSPGQGPYEQYF. V and J are TRBV5-4 and TRBJ2-7, with TRBD1 identical over 9 bases. The CDR3 covers 14 residues. CDR1 SGHNT and CDR2 YYREEE come from the germline V gene (reference sequence). V was clipped by 7 bases and J by 2 bases; unmatched bases: 7.

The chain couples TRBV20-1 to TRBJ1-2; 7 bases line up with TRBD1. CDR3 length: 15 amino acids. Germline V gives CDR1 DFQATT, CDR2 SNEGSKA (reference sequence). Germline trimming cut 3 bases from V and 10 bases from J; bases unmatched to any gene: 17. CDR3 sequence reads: CSASGFGRGIGDYTF. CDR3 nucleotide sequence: TGCAGTGCTAGCGGGTTCGGCAGGGGGATCGGCGACTACACCTTC.

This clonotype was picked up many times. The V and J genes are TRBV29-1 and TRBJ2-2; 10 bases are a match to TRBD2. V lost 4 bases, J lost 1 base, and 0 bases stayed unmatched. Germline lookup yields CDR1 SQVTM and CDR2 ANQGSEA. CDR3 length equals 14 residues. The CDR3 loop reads CSVGTSGNTGELFF. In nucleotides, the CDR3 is TGCAGCGTTGGGACTAGCGGGAACACCGGGGAGCTGTTTTTT.

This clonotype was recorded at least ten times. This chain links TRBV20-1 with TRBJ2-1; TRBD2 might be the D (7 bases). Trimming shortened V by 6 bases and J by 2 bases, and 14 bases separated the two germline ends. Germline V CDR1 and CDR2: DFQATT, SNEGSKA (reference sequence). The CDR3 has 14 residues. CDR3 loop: CSASGGGPYNEQFF. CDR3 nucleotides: TGCAGTGCCTCTGGCGGGGGCCCCTACAATGAGCAGTTCTTC.

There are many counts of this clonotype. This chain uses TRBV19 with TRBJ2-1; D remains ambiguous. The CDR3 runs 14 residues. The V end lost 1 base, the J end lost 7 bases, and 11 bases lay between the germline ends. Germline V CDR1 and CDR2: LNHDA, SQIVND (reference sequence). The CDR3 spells CASSIGGSRNEQFF. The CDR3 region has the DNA TGTGCCAGTAGTATAGGCGGCAGTAGAAATGAGCAGTTCTTC.